These T cell receptor beta chains were read from a single sample in a study of control samples from healthy donors and cancer patients. Clones were read by immunoSEQ multiplex PCR, and TCRdb kept only the in-frame ones, dropping some. Of tens of thousands of clones listed, 91% are singletons. Sample: PBMCs. The receptors stem from a man in his forties or fifties with lung cancer. Each CDR3 is given with its conserved first and last residue. A D gene is named only where the DNA matches it firmly. Rows may omit the clone size; those that give it use once, few, many or a size class.

TRBJ1-5 - - TRBV28 TGTGCCAGCAGTTCTCCCACAGGTAATCAGCCCCAGCATTTT CASSSPTGNQPQHF
TRBJ1-3 - - TRBV7-9 TGTGCCAGCAGCCGAAGAGGGGGACTCAGCTCTGGAAACACCATATATTTT CASSRRGGLSSGNTIYF
TRBJ1-5 - - TRBV6-2/TRBV6-3 TGTGCCAGCAGTCCGTGGACAGCTAGCAATCAGCCCCAGCATTTT CASSPWTASNQPQHF
TRBJ1-6 - - TRBV6-5 TGTGCCAGCACCGAGAATAGGGGAATATCACCCCTCCACTTT CASTENRGISPLHF
TRBJ2-5 - - TRBV9 TGTGCCAGCAGCTCGGGTTGGGGGCAAGAGACCCAGTACTTC CASSSGWGQETQYF
TRBJ2-7 - - TRBV28 TGTGCCAGCACTTTGGGGGGGACAGTCTCCTACGAGCAGTACTTC CASTLGGTVSYEQYF
TRBJ2-2 TRBD1 - TRBV7-6 TGTGCCAGCAGCTCGCGACAGGGGCTGAACACCGGGGAGCTGTTTTTT CASSSRQGLNTGELFF
TRBJ1-5 - - TRBV7-2 TGTGCCAGCAGCTTACAGGATCAGCCCCAGCATTTT CASSLQDQPQHF
TRBJ2-7 TRBD1 once TRBV7-9 TGTGCCAGCAGCTTGGGGACAGGGACCTACGAGCAGTACTTC CASSLGTGTYEQYF
TRBJ2-3 - few TRBV10-3 TGTGCCATCAGTGAGGTAGAGGATACGCAGTATTTT CAISEVEDTQYF
TRBJ1-2 - - TRBV30 TGTGCCTGGAGTCCTCGGGACCTCTACACCTTC CAWSPRDLYTF
TRBJ1-4 - - TRBV24-1 TGTGCCACCAGTGGGTGGAATGAAAAACTGTTTTTT CATSGWNEKLFF
TRBJ2-4 - - TRBV5-4 TGTGCCAGCAGCGATATTCGGGGAAACATTCAGTACTTC CASSDIRGNIQYF
TRBJ2-2 - - TRBV6-5 TGTGCCAGCAGTTCGCGAAAAGTGGGGGAGTCCGGGGAGCTGTTTTTT CASSSRKVGESGELFF
TRBJ2-5 - - TRBV29-1 TGCAGCGGCCAAGACGGGTCAGGTCAAGAGACCCAGTACTTC CSGQDGSGQETQYF
TRBJ2-7 - - TRBV12-3/TRBV12-4 TGTGCCAGCAGCCGGCAGGGGACGGGCGAGCAGTACTTC CASSRQGTGEQYF
TRBJ1-5 - - TRBV19 TGTGCCAGTAGCACAGGTAGCAATCAGCCCCAGCATTTT CASSTGSNQPQHF
TRBJ2-2 TRBD2 - TRBV5-6 TGTGCCAGCAGACCGACTAGCGCGAACACCGGGGAGCTGTTTTTT CASRPTSANTGELFF
TRBJ1-6 - - TRBV12-3/TRBV12-4 TGTGCCAGCAGTTTAGATAGGGGGTCACCCCTCCACTTT CASSLDRGSPLHF
TRBJ2-1 TRBD2 - TRBV5-6 TGTGCCAGCAGCCCGGGACTAGCGGGGGACGCCTACAATGAGCAGTTCTTC CASSPGLAGDAYNEQFF
TRBJ2-2 - - TRBV5-1 TGCGCCAGCAGCTTGGAAGGGGGGGCGAACACCGGGGAGCTGTTTTTT CASSLEGGANTGELFF